These T cell receptor beta chains were read from a single sample in a study of post-analysis software for immune sequencing data. TCRdb re-called the PCR reads through MiXCR, storing one row per CDR3 protein. The table lists more than 450,000 distinct CDR3 sequences, 44% of them singletons, with 1.7% in the top ten. Specimen: blood. The source is a girl under 18 with multiple sclerosis. Both conserved end residues are part of each CDR3. The D gene is left open where the match is weak. Clone sizes are given selectively: once, few, many, or a class where the clone is expanded.

d_gene: TRBD2; abundance: NA; v_gene: TRBV7-7; j_gene: TRBJ2-5; CDR3aa: CASSPGGSRETQYF; CDR3nt: TGTGCTAGCAGCCCCGGGGGGTCTAGGGAGACCCAGTACTTC
d_gene: TRBD2; abundance: NA; v_gene: TRBV4-2; j_gene: TRBJ2-5; CDR3aa: CASSQLTLGTSEQETQYF; CDR3nt: TGTGCCAGCAGCCAGCTCACTCTGGGGACTAGCGAGCAAGAGACCCAGTACTTC
d_gene: TRBD2; abundance: few; v_gene: TRBV6-5; j_gene: TRBJ2-1; CDR3aa: CASSYAPRLAGLVYNEQFF; CDR3nt: TGTGCCAGCAGTTACGCCCCGAGACTAGCGGGATTAGTCTACAATGAGCAGTTCTTC
d_gene: TRBD1; abundance: NA; v_gene: TRBV6-2/TRBV6-3; j_gene: TRBJ2-1; CDR3aa: CASSYGDRPSSYNEQFF; CDR3nt: TGTGCCAGCAGTTACGGGGACAGGCCAAGCTCCTACAATGAGCAGTTCTTC
d_gene: NA; abundance: few; v_gene: TRBV20-1; j_gene: TRBJ1-2; CDR3aa: CSARDGVGVGGYTF; CDR3nt: TGCAGTGCTAGAGACGGCGTCGGGGTGGGTGGCTACACCTTC
d_gene: NA; abundance: few; v_gene: TRBV6-8; j_gene: TRBJ1-2; CDR3aa: CASTNKRRPRGGYTF; CDR3nt: TGTGCCAGCACCAATAAGAGGAGGCCCAGGGGTGGCTACACCTTC
d_gene: NA; abundance: few; v_gene: TRBV7-9; j_gene: TRBJ2-5; CDR3aa: CASSLGSMGTGVETQYF; CDR3nt: TGTGCCAGCAGCTTGGGCAGTATGGGAACGGGAGTAGAGACCCAGTACTTC
d_gene: NA; abundance: NA; v_gene: TRBV6-7; j_gene: TRBJ2-1; CDR3aa: CASRPLRRLVSPSSYNEQFF; CDR3nt: TGTGCCAGCAGACCCCTGCGTAGACTAGTTAGCCCGAGCTCCTACAATGAGCAGTTCTTC
d_gene: TRBD1; abundance: NA; v_gene: TRBV11-1; j_gene: TRBJ2-4; CDR3aa: CASRGWGQANIQYF; CDR3nt: TGTGCCAGCAGGGGATGGGGACAGGCAAACATTCAGTACTTC
d_gene: TRBD1; abundance: NA; v_gene: TRBV7-7; j_gene: TRBJ2-1; CDR3aa: CASSRDRGDEQFF; CDR3nt: TGTGCCAGCAGCCGGGACAGAGGCGATGAGCAGTTCTTC
d_gene: NA; abundance: NA; v_gene: TRBV7-9; j_gene: TRBJ2-5; CDR3aa: CASSLVIGETQYF; CDR3nt: TGTGCCAGCAGCTTAGTAATAGGGGAGACCCAGTACTTC
d_gene: NA; abundance: few; v_gene: TRBV12-3/TRBV12-4; j_gene: TRBJ2-5; CDR3aa: CASSPYRVGEQYF; CDR3nt: TGTGCCAGCAGTCCCTACAGGGTGGGGGAGCAGTACTTC
d_gene: NA; abundance: NA; v_gene: TRBV7-2; j_gene: TRBJ1-5; CDR3aa: CASSLPGWGSNQPQHF; CDR3nt: TGTGCCAGCAGCTTACCGGGGTGGGGTAGCAATCAGCCCCAGCATTTT
d_gene: TRBD2; abundance: NA; v_gene: TRBV6-6; j_gene: TRBJ2-3; CDR3aa: CASSYYLPRGGTDTQYF; CDR3nt: TGTGCCAGCAGTTACTATCTTCCGCGGGGGGGCACAGATACGCAGTATTTT
d_gene: NA; abundance: NA; v_gene: TRBV7-9; j_gene: TRBJ1-4; CDR3aa: CASSLPPGRGNEKLFF; CDR3nt: TGTGCCAGCAGCTTACCGCCGGGGCGAGGGAATGAAAAACTGTTTTTT
d_gene: NA; abundance: few; v_gene: TRBV5-5; j_gene: TRBJ2-1; CDR3aa: CANSPRGVGGLFEQFF; CDR3nt: TGTGCCAACAGCCCGAGGGGGGTGGGGGGGCTTTTCGAGCAGTTCTTC
d_gene: TRBD2; abundance: once; v_gene: TRBV12-3/TRBV12-4; j_gene: TRBJ2-3; CDR3aa: CASSPLGAGGTDTQYF; CDR3nt: TGTGCCAGCAGTCCCCTGGGAGCGGGGGGCACAGATACGCAGTATTTT
d_gene: NA; abundance: NA; v_gene: TRBV4-1; j_gene: TRBJ2-3; CDR3aa: CASSPSGFTDTQYF; CDR3nt: TGCGCCAGCAGTCCCTCGGGGTTTACAGATACGCAGTATTTT